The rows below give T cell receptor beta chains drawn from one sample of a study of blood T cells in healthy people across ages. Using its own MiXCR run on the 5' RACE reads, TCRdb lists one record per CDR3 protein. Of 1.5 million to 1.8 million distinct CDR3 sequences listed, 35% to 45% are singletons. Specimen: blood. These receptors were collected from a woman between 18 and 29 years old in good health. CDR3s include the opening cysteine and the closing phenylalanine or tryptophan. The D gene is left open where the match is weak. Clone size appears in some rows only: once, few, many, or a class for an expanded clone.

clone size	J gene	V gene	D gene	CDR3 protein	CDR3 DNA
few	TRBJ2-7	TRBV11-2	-	CASSPGGRRSSYNEQYF	TGTGCCAGCAGCCCCGGAGGACGCCGTAGCTCCTACAATGAGCAGTACTTC
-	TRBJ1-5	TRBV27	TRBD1	CASSTGQDYQPQHF	TGTGCCAGCAGTACTGGACAGGATTATCAGCCCCAGCATTTT
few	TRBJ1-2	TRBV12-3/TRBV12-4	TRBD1	CASSSRGQGASGYTF	TGTGCCAGCAGCTCCCGTGGACAGGGGGCTTCTGGCTACACCTTC
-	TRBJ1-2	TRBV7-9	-	CASTLMGVNCGYTF	TGTGCCAGCACCCTAATGGGGGTGAACTGTGGCTACACCTTC
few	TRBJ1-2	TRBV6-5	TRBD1	CASIPGTGSYGYTF	TGTGCCAGCATCCCGGGGACAGGGTCATATGGCTACACCTTC
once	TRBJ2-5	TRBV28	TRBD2	CASSLLRLAGDEQYF	TGTGCCAGCAGTTTATTACGACTAGCGGGAGATGAGCAGTACTTC
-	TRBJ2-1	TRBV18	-	CASSPRQRNSYNEQFF	TGTGCCAGCTCACCACGACAGCGGAACTCCTACAATGAGCAGTTCTTC
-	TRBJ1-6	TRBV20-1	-	CSARDMDSPLHF	TGCAGTGCTAGAGATATGGATTCACCCCTCCACTTT
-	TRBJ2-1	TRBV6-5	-	CASSYSSGGYYNEQFF	TGTGCCAGCAGTTACAGTTCAGGGGGGTACTACAATGAGCAGTTCTTC
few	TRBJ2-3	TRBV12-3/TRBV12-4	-	CASSTPRGSASTDTQYF	TGTGCCAGCAGTACCCCTCGAGGCAGCGCTAGCACAGATACGCAGTATTTT
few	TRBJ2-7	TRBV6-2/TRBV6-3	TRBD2	CASSPIREGNGEQYF	TGTGCCAGCAGTCCTATTAGGGAGGGTAACGGCGAGCAGTACTTC
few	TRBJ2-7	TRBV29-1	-	CSVVSAYNEQYF	TGCAGCGTTGTGTCTGCCTACAATGAGCAGTACTTC
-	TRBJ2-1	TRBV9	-	CASSVELGRAKNEQFF	TGTGCCAGCAGCGTAGAATTGGGTCGGGCGAAGAATGAGCAGTTCTTC
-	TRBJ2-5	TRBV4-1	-	CASSQAGPLGETQYF	TGCGCCAGCAGCCAAGCAGGGCCGTTGGGGGAGACCCAGTACTTC
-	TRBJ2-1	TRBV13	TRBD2	CASSPGLAGGPRRINEQFF	TGTGCCAGCAGCCCGGGACTAGCGGGGGGGCCTAGGCGGATCAATGAGCAGTTCTTC
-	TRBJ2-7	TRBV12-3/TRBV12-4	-	CASSLSEGGYEQYF	TGTGCCAGCAGTTTATCCGAGGGGGGCTACGAGCAGTACTTC
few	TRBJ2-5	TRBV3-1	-	CASSQRLLETQYF	TGTGCCAGCAGCCAGAGACTCCTGGAGACCCAGTACTTC
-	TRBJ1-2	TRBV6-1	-	CASSELLGNYGYTF	TGTGCCAGCAGTGAACTACTGGGGAACTATGGCTACACCTTC
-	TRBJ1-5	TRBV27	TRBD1	CASSDGTGANQPQHF	TGTGCCAGCAGTGACGGGACAGGAGCCAATCAGCCCCAGCATTTT